Each of the 26 T cell receptor beta chains below was sequenced from the same sample in a study of patients and donors after allogeneic stem cell transplantation. TCRdb reanalysed the RT-PCR reads using MiXCR and keeps one entry per CDR3 protein. The sample lists some 21,000 distinct CDR3 sequences, less than 30% seen once, with approximately 50% in the top ten. The sequenced sample consisted of blood, either unsorted or a sorted T cell fraction (not recorded which). Receptors originate from a human donor who was either an allogeneic HSCT recipient or a stem cell or donor lymphocyte infusion donor (not recorded which). It is not recorded whose cells these are; they may come from a transplant donor.

This clonotype appeared a few times. The chain couples TRBV7-2 to TRBJ2-1; D not resolved. CDR1 SGHTA and CDR2 FQGNSA come from the germline V gene. This CDR3 spans 11 amino acids. Trimming cost V 1 base and J 10 bases, with 5 bases left between them. The CDR3 region has the DNA TGTGCCAGCAGCTTAGAAGGGGAGCAGTTCTTC. This gives the protein CASSLEGEQFF.

This clonotype was detected a few times. J is TRBJ1-4 and V is TRBV6-5; TRBD1 matches 7 bases. With 0 bases clipped from V and 6 bases from J, the junction kept 1 base outside the gene matches. Germline V gene sequence: CDR1 MNHEY, CDR2 SVGAGI. The CDR3 is 14 amino acids. CDR3 sequence: CASSYSQGDEKLFF. The DNA for the CDR3 is TGTGCCAGCAGTTACTCCCAGGGGGATGAAAAACTGTTTTTT.

The CDR3 is CASSLGGKRTQYF. In nucleotides, the CDR3 is TGTGCCAGCAGTTTAGGAGGAAAGCGGACCCAGTACTTC. The rearrangement joins TRBV12-3 or TRBV12-4 to TRBJ2-5, with D hard to call. The CDR3 is 13 residues long. The V end lost 1 base, the J end lost 7 bases, and 10 bases lay between the germline ends.

This clonotype was picked up one time. In DNA, the CDR3 is TGTGCCAGCAGCCCTCCCGGGGTAGTGTACAATGAGCAGTTCTTC. Translated, it gives CASSPPGVVYNEQFF. The chain combines TRBV27 with TRBJ2-1, with D perhaps TRBD2 (5 bases). Germline V CDR1 and CDR2: MNHEY, SMNVEV (reference sequence). The CDR3 spans 15 residues. The V end was cut by 6 bases, the J end by 4 bases, with 16 bases between.

The chain links TRBV20-1 to TRBJ1-4; D is unclear. The V gene lost 0 bases and the J gene lost 8 bases, with 4 bases spanning the gap. The CDR3 sequence is 11 residues long. Germline V gives CDR1 DFQATT, CDR2 SNEGSKA (reference sequence). The CDR3 DNA reads as TGCAGTGCTAGAGATACGGAAAAACTGTTTTTT. Protein sequence: CSARDTEKLFF.

The chain employs TRBV4-2 and TRBJ2-4; 8 bases line up with TRBD1. Germline CDR1 and CDR2: LGHNA and YNFKEQ. The ends lost 5 bases at V and 0 bases at J; junction bases unmatched: 9. The CDR3 spans 17 residues. The CDR3 sequence is CASSSSSGGEAKNIQYF. The CDR3 DNA is TGTGCCAGCAGCTCCAGTTCAGGGGGCGAAGCCAAAAACATTCAGTACTTC.

The CDR3 DNA sequence: TGTGCCTGCAGCTTCGGACAGGGCGGCAACAAAAACATTCAGTACTTC. It specifies CACSFGQGGNKNIQYF. The chain employs TRBV21-1 and TRBJ2-4; the D call in the table, TRBD1, was not verified against the DNA. TRBV21-1 is reported as a pseudogene. CDR3 size: 16 residues.

This clonotype was recorded a few times. The rearrangement joins TRBV20-1 to TRBJ1-2; unclear D gene. Germline V gives CDR1 DFQATT, CDR2 SNEGSKA (reference sequence). The CDR3 sequence is 12 residues long. The CDR3 DNA reads TGCACTCGTCCCGCGGGGAACTATGGCTACACCTTC. Translated, it gives CTRPAGNYGYTF.

This clonotype occurred a few times. J is TRBJ1-1 and V is TRBV6-5; D unresolved. Germline V lookup: CDR1 MNHEY, CDR2 SVGAGI. V lost 0 bases and J lost 4, with 6 bases in between. The CDR3 is made up of 13 amino acids. The CDR3 protein is CASSYSRGTEAFF. In DNA form, the CDR3 reads TGTGCCAGCAGTTACTCGCGGGGCACTGAAGCTTTCTTT.

The J gene is TRBJ1-1, the V gene TRBV6-4; unclear D gene. Trimming shortened V by 6 bases and J by 4 bases, and 15 bases separated the two germline ends. The CDR3 is made up of 14 amino acids. The germline CDR1 and CDR2 sequences are MRHNA and SNTAGT. CDR3 sequence reads: CASRSHLRGTEAFF. In DNA form, the CDR3 reads TGTGCCAGCAGATCACACCTTCGCGGCACTGAAGCTTTCTTT.

This chain joins TRBV10-3 and TRBJ2-3, with 12 bases matching TRBD2. The CDR3 is 15 residues long. Per germline, CDR1 ENHRY and CDR2 SYGVKD. Trimming cost V 9 bases and J 4 bases; bases outside gene matches: 8. The CDR3 DNA reads TGTGCCATACATCCTAGCGGGGGGGCCCCAGATACGCAGTATTTT. Amino acids: CAIHPSGGAPDTQYF.

The V call is TRBV6-1, the J call TRBJ1-1; D gene ambiguous. V was cut by 7 bases and J by 4 bases, with 22 bases left in between. The CDR3 is 16 residues long. CDR1 is MNHNS, CDR2 SASEGT, per germline. The CDR3 here is CASTPPIVTPGTEAFF. DNA for the CDR3: TGTGCCAGCACCCCCCCCATAGTGACGCCCGGCACTGAAGCTTTCTTT.

This clonotype was seen once. The chain joins TRBV10-3 to TRBJ1-5, with unresolved D. The CDR3 is 14 amino acids. Germline CDR1 reads ENHRY; CDR2 reads SYGVKD. The V gene lost 0 bases and the J gene lost 6 bases, with 9 bases spanning the gap. CDR3 sequence reads: CAISESNRFQPQHF. CDR3 nucleotide sequence: TGTGCCATCAGTGAGTCGAATAGGTTTCAGCCCCAGCATTTT.

In this sample, this clonotype turned up a few times. V usage is TRBV5-4 and J usage is TRBJ1-1; 9 bases line up with TRBD1. The CDR3 contains 13 residues. Unmatched junction bases numbered 2, after V lost 4 bases and J lost 4 bases. Germline assignment: CDR1 SGHNT and CDR2 YYREEE (reference sequence). DNA of the CDR3: TGTGCCAGCAGCATGGACAGGGGCACTGAAGCTTTCTTT. This encodes CASSMDRGTEAFF.

There are a few counts of this clonotype. The chain recombines TRBV2 with TRBJ1-2; TRBD1 matches at 7 bases. From germline, CDR1 is SNHLY and CDR2 FYNNEI. Trimming cost V 5 bases and J 6 bases; bases outside gene matches: 6. The CDR3 totals 13 residues. For the CDR3, the DNA is TGTGCCAGCAGTCTACAGGGGATGGATGGCTACACCTTC. Protein sequence: CASSLQGMDGYTF.

The chain joins TRBV29-1 to TRBJ2-5; D is unresolved. CDR3 length: 9 residues. In germline, CDR1 is SQVTM, CDR2 ANQGSEA. This CDR3 reads CGPGETQYF. In nucleotides, the CDR3 is TGCGGCCCCGGAGAGACCCAGTACTTC.

V gene TRBV21-1 combines with J gene TRBJ1-5. TRBV21-1 is labeled a pseudogene. The CDR3 contains 17 residues. CDR3 DNA: TGTGCCAGCAGCAAAGAGAGAGGGACCTATGTCAATCAGCCCCAGCATTTT. Residues: CASSKERGTYVNQPQHF.

The chain employs TRBV6-1 and TRBJ1-1; 7 nucleotides match TRBD1. V was pared by 7 bases and J by 0 bases, with 5 bases of the junction left unmatched. Germline lookup yields CDR1 MNHNS and CDR2 SASEGT. The CDR3 is 14 residues long. This chain's CDR3 is CASMTDRLNTEAFF. CDR3 bases: TGTGCCAGCATGACGGACAGGTTGAACACTGAAGCTTTCTTT.

The V and J genes are TRBV9 and TRBJ2-3; D gene ambiguous. The V and J ends lost 4 bases and 0 bases respectively, with 15 bases between them. CDR3 length: 16 residues. CDR1 SGDLS and CDR2 YYNGEE come from the germline V gene. The CDR3 DNA follows: TGTGCCAGCAGCCTCCTCGCAATGTCTAGCACAGATACGCAGTATTTT. It codes for CASSLLAMSSTDTQYF.

The rearrangement uses TRBV28 and TRBJ1-4; the D is unclear. This CDR3 has 16 amino acids. Germline V lookup: CDR1 MDHEN, CDR2 SYDVKM. V lost 5 bases and J 8 bases, leaving 21 bases between the germline ends. In nucleotides, the CDR3 is TGTGCCAGCAGTCTCGTGGGTGGGCGCCTGCGAGAAAAACTGTTTTTT. Translating gives CASSLVGGRLREKLFF.

Within the sample, this clonotype is medium-sized. The CDR3 coding sequence is TGTGCCAGCAGTCGGGCCCGAGCGGATGAGCAGTTCTTC. Its protein is CASSRARADEQFF. The V call is TRBV5-4, the J call TRBJ2-1; perhaps TRBD2 as D (5 bases). The V end lost 5 bases, the J end lost 8 bases, and 14 bases lay between the germline ends. Germline CDR1 SGHNT, CDR2 YYREEE (reference sequence). The CDR3 spans 13 residues.

This clonotype was seen more than once but under ten times. The rearrangement joins TRBV4-3 to TRBJ1-1; D uncertain. The germline V gene encodes CDR1 LGHNA and CDR2 YSLEER. This CDR3 is 14 amino acids long. Trimming stripped 0 bases from V and 1 base from J, with 6 bases between. This CDR3 is CASSQDGKNTEAFF. For the CDR3, the DNA is TGCGCCAGCAGCCAAGATGGGAAGAACACTGAAGCTTTCTTT.

This clonotype was counted a few times. The chain uses TRBV13 and TRBJ2-6; D gene uncertain. With 4 bases removed from V and 4 bases from J, the gap between germline ends came to 5 bases. CDR1 and CDR2 (germline): PRHDT, FYEKMQ (reference sequence). The CDR3 sequence is 13 residues long. DNA of the CDR3: TGTGCCAGCAGCTATCGCGGGGCCAACGTCCTGACTTTC. The encoded protein is CASSYRGANVLTF.

V usage is TRBV12-3 or TRBV12-4 and J usage is TRBJ2-5, with a tentative D call TRBD1 (7 bases). V lost 3 bases, J lost 3 bases, and 17 bases lay in between. CDR3 length equals 16 residues. CDR3 sequence (DNA): TGTGCCAGCAGTTTCCAGGGCGGGACAGTCGAAGAGACCCAGTACTTC. Protein: CASSFQGGTVEETQYF.

In this sample, this clonotype turned up a few times. The chain uses TRBV6-5 and TRBJ1-2; TRBD1 matches at 11 bases. After removal of 0 bases from V and 4 bases from J, the junction contained 10 bases not matched to a gene. The CDR3 has 18 residues. The V gene's germline CDR1 is MNHEY and CDR2 SVGAGI. The chain's CDR3 is CASSYSITRTGGFYGYTF. The CDR3 DNA reads TGTGCCAGCAGTTACTCGATAACACGGACAGGGGGCTTCTATGGCTACACCTTC.

This clonotype was counted at least ten times. The chain recombines TRBV6-5 with TRBJ1-1; 7 nucleotides agree with TRBD1. CDR1 and CDR2 from the germline V gene are MNHEY and SVGAGI. The CDR3 totals 14 residues. J lost 4 bases, V lost 7 bases, and 9 bases had no gene match. The CDR3 loop reads CASNTGVLSTEAFF. CDR3 coding DNA: TGTGCCAGCAACACAGGGGTTTTGAGCACTGAAGCTTTCTTT.